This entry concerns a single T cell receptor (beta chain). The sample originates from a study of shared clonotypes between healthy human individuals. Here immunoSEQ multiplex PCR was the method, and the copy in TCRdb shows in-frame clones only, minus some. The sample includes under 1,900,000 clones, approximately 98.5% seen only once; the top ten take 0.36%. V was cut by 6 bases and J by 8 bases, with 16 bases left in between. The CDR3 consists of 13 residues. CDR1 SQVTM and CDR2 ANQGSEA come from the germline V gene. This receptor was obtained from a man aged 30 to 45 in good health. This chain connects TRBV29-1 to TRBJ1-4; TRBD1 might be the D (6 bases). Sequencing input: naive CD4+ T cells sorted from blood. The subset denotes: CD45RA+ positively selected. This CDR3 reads CSVLRDTSEKLFF. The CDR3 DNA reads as TGCAGCGTGCTGCGGGACACTTCAGAAAAACTGTTTTTT. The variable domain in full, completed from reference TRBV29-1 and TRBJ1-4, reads SAVISQKPSRDICQRGTSLTIQCQVDSQVTMMFWYRQQPGQSLTLIATANQGSEATYESGFVIDKFPISRPNLTFSTLTVSNMSPEDSSIYLCSVLRDTSEKLFFGSGTQLSVL.